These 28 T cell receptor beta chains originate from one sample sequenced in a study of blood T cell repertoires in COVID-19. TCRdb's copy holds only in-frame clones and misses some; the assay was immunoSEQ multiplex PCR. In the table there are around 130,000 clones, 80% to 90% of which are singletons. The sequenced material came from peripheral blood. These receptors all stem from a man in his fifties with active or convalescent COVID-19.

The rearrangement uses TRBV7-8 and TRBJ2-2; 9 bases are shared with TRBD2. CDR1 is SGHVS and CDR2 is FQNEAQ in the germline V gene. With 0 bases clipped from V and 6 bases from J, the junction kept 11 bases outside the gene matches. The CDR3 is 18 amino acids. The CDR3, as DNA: TGTGCCAGCAGCTTAGCGGGCGCGGGGGGGCTGGGTGCCGGGGAGCTGTTTTTT. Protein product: CASSLAGAGGLGAGELFF.

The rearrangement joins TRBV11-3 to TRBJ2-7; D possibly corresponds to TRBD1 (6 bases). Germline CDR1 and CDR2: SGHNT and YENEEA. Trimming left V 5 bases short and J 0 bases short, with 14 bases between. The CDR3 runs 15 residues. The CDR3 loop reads CASSEGGDGSYEQYF. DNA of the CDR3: TGTGCCAGCAGCGAAGGGGGAGACGGCTCCTACGAGCAGTACTTC. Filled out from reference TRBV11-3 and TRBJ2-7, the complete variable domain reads EAGVVQSPRYKIIEKKQPVAFWCNPISGHNTLYWYLQNLGQGPELLIRYENEEAVDDSQLPKDRFSAERLKGVDSTLKIQPAELGDSAVYLCASSEGGDGSYEQYFGPGTRLTVT.

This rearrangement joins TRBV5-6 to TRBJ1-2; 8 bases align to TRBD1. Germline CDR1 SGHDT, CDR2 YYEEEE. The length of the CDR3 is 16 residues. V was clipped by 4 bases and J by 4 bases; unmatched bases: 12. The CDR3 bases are TGTGCCAGCAGCAGGAGACAGGGGAATTCGGGCTATGGCTACACCTTC. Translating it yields CASSRRQGNSGYGYTF. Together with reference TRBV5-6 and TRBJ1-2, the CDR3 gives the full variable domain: DAGVTQSPTHLIKTRGQQVTLRCSPKSGHDTVSWYQQALGQGPQFIFQYYEEEERQRGNFPDRFSGHQFPNYSSELNVNALLLGDSALYLCASSRRQGNSGYGYTFGSGTRLTVV.

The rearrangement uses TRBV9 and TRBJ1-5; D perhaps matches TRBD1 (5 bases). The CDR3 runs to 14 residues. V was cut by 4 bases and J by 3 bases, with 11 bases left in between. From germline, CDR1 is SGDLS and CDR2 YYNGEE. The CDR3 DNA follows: TGTGCCAGCAGCATTGACAGACCCAATCAGCCCCAGCATTTT. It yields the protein CASSIDRPNQPQHF.

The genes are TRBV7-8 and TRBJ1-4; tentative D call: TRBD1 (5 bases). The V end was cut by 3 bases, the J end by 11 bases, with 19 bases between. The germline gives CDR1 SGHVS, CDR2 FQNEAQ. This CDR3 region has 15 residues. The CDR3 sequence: CASSLAGWSSPKLFF. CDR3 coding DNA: TGTGCCAGCAGCTTGGCAGGGTGGAGCTCGCCCAAACTGTTTTTT.

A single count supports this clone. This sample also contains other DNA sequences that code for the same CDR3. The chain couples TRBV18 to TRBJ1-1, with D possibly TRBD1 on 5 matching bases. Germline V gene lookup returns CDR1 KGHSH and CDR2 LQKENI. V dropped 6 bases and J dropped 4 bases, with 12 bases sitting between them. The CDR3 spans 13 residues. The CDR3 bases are TGTGCCAGCTCTCCAAGCGGGGGCACTGAAGCTTTCTTT. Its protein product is CASSPSGGTEAFF.

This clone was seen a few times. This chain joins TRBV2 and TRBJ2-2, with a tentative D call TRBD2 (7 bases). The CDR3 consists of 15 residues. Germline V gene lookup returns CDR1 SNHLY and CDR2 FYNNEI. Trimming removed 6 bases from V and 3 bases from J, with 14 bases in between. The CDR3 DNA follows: TGTGCCAGCAGGCGGGGGCCAGGGTACACCGGGGAGCTGTTTTTT. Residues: CASRRGPGYTGELFF.

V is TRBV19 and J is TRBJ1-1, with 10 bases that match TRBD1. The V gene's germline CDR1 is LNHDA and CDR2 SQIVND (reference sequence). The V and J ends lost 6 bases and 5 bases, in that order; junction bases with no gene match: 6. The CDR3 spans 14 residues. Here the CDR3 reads CASRPTGGGTEAFF. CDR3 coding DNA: TGTGCCAGTAGACCGACAGGGGGCGGAACTGAAGCTTTCTTT.

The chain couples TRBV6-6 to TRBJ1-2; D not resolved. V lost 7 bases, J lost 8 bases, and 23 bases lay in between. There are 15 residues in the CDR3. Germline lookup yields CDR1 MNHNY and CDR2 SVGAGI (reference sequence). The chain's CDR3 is CASTNPTSQLTGYTF. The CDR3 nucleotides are TGTGCCAGCACGAATCCCACCTCCCAACTTACCGGCTACACCTTC.

The CDR3 nucleotides read TGTGCCAGCAGCCAAGGACAGGGGGGTCCCTATGGCTACACCTTC. The encoded protein is CASSQGQGGPYGYTF. V usage is TRBV7-2 and J usage is TRBJ1-2; TRBD1 aligns across 10 bases. This CDR3 is 15 amino acids long. The trim removed 5 bases at V and 4 bases at J, leaving 7 bases unmatched. The germline V gene has CDR1 SGHTA and CDR2 FQGNSA.

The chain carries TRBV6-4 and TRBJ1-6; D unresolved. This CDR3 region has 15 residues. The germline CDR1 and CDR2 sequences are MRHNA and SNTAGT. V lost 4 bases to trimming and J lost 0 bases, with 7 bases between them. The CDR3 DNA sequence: TGTGCCAGCAGTGTCTCGAGCTCCTATAATTCACCCCTCCACTTT. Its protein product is CASSVSSSYNSPLHF.

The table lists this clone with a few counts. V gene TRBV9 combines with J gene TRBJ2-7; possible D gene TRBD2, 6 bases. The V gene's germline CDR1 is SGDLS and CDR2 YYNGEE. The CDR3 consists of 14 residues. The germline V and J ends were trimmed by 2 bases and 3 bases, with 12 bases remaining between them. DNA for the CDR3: TGTGCCAGCAGCGTTTCGCGGGATAGCTACGAGCAGTACTTC. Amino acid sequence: CASSVSRDSYEQYF.

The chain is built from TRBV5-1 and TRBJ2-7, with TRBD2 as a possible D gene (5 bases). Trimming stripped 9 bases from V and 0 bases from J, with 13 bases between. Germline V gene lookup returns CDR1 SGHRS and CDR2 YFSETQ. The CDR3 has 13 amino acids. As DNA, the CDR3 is TGCGCCACTCGGAGAGGGCTCTCCTACGAGCAGTACTTC. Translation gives CATRRGLSYEQYF.

CDR3 protein: CASSPYGNYGYTF. CDR3 bases: TGTGCCAGCAGCCCCTACGGTAACTATGGCTACACCTTC. V and J are TRBV7-2 and TRBJ1-2; D not resolved. Germline loops: CDR1 SGHTA, CDR2 FQGNSA. V was clipped by 5 bases and J by 1 base, with 8 bases between them. This CDR3 has 13 residues.

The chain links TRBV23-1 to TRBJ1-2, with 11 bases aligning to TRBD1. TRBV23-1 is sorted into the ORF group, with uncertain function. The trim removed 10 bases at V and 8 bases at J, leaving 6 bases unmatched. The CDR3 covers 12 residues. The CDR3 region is CANRTGGAGYTF. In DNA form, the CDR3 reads TGCGCCAACCGGACAGGGGGCGCCGGCTACACCTTC.

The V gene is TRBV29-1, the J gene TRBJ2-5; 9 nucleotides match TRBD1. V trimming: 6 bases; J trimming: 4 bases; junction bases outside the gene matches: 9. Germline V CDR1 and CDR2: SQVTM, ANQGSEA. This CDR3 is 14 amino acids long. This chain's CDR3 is CSVARQGGRETQYF. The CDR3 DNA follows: TGCAGCGTAGCAAGACAGGGGGGAAGAGAGACCCAGTACTTC.

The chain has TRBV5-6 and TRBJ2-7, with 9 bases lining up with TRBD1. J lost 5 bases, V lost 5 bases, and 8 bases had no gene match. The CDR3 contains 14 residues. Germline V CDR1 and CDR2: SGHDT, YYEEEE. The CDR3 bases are TGTGCCAGCAGTATCGGGACAGGGTACCACGAGCAGTACTTC. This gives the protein CASSIGTGYHEQYF. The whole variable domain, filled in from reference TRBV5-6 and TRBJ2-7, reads DAGVTQSPTHLIKTRGQQVTLRCSPKSGHDTVSWYQQALGQGPQFIFQYYEEEERQRGNFPDRFSGHQFPNYSSELNVNALLLGDSALYLCASSIGTGYHEQYFGPGTRLTVT.

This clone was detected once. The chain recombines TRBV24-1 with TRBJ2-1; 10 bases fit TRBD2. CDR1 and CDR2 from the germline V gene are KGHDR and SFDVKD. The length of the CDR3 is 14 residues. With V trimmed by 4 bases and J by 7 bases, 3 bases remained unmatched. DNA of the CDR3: TGTGCCACCAGTGACCTGGGACTAGCGAATGAGCAGTTCTTC. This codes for CATSDLGLANEQFF.

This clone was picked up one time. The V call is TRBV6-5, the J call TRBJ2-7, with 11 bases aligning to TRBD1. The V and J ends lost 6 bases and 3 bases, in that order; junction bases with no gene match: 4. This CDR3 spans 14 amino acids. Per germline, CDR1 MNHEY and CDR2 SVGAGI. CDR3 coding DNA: TGTGCCAGCAGCGCCGGGACAGGGGGCTACGAGCAGTACTTC. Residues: CASSAGTGGYEQYF.

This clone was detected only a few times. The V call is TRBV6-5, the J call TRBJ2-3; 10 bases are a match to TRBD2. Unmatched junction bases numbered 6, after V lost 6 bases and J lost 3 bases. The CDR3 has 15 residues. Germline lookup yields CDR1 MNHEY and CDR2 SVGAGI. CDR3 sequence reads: CASREERGGTDTQYF. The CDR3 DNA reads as TGTGCCAGCAGGGAGGAGCGGGGGGGGACAGATACGCAGTATTTT.

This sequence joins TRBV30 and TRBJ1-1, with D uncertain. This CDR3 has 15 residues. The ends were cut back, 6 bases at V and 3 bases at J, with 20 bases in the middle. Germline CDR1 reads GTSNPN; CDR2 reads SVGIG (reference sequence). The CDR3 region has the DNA TGTGCCTGCCCAGTCCCGGGGAAGGGCGACACTGAAGCTTTCTTT. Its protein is CACPVPGKGDTEAFF.

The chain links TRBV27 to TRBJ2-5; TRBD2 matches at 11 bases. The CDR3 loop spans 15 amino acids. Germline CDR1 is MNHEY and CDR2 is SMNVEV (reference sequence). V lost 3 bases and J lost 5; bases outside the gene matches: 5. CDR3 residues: CASSFSGRAEETQYF. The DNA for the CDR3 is TGTGCCAGCAGTTTTAGCGGGAGGGCCGAGGAGACCCAGTACTTC.

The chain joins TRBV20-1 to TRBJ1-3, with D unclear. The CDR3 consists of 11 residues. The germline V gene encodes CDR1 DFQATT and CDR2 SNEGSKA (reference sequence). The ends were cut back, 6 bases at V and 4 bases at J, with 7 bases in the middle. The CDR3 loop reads CSALFGNTIYF. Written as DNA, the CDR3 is TGCAGTGCCCTGTTCGGAAACACCATATATTTT.

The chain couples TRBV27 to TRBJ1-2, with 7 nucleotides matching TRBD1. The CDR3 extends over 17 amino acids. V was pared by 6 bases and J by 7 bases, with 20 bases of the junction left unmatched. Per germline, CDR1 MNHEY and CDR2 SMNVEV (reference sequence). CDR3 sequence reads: CASSRGSDRIFGGGYTF. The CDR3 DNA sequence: TGTGCCAGCAGCCGGGGCTCGGACAGGATCTTTGGGGGTGGCTACACCTTC.

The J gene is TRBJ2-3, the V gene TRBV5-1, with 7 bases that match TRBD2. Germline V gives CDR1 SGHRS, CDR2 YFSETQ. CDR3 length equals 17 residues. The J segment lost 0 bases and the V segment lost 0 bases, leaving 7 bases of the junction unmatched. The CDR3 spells CASSLATSAPSTDTQYF. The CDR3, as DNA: TGCGCCAGCAGCTTGGCAACTAGCGCTCCGAGCACAGATACGCAGTATTTT.

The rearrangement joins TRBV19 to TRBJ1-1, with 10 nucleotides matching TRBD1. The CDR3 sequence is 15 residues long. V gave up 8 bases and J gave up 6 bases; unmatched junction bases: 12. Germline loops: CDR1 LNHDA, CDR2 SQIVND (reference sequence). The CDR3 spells CASGYWTGGFSEAFF. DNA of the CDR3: TGTGCCAGTGGGTACTGGACAGGGGGGTTCTCTGAAGCTTTCTTT.

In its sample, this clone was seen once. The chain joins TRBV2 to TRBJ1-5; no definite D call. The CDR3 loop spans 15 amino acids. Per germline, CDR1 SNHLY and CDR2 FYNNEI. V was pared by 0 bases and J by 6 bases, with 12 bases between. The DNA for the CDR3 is TGTGCCAGCAGTGAAGCTCCTGGGCGGGCTCAGCCCCAGCATTTT. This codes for CASSEAPGRAQPQHF.

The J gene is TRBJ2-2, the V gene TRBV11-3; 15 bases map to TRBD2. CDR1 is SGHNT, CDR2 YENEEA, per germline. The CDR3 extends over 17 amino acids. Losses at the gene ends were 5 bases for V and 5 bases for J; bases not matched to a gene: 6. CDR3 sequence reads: CASSHGLAGGRTGELFF. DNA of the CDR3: TGTGCCAGCAGCCACGGACTAGCGGGAGGGCGTACCGGGGAGCTGTTTTTT.